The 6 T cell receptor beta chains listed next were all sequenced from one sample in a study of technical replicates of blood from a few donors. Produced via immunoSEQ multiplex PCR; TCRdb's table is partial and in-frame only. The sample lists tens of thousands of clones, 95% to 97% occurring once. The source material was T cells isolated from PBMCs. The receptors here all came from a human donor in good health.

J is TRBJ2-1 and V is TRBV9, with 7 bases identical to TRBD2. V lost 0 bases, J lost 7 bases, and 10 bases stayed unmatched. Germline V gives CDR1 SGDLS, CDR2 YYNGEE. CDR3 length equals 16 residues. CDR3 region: CASSVGTGGIVNEQFF. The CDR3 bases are TGTGCCAGCAGCGTAGGCACGGGGGGAATTGTTAATGAGCAGTTCTTC.

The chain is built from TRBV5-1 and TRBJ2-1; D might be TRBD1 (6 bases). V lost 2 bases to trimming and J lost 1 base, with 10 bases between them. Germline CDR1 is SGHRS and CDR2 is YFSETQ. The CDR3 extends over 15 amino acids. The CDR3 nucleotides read TGCGCCAGCAGCTTCCGGGACAAATCCTACAATGAGCAGTTCTTC. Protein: CASSFRDKSYNEQFF.

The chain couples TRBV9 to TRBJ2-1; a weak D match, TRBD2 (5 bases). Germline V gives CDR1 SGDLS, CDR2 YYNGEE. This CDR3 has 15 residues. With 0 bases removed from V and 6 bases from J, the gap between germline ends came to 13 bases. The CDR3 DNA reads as TGTGCCAGCAGCGTAGGAGGGATGGTGGGCAATGAGCAGTTCTTC. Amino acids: CASSVGGMVGNEQFF.

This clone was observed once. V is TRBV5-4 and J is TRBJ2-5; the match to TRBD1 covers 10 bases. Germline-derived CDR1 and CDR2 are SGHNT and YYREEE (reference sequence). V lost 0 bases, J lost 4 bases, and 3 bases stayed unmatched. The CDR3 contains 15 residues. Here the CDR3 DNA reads TGTGCCAGCAGCTTGGTTCGGGACAGGGGAGAGACCCAGTACTTC. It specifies CASSLVRDRGETQYF. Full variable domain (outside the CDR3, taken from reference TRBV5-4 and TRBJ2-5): ETGVTQSPTHLIKTRGQQVTLRCSSQSGHNTVSWYQQALGQGPQFIFQYYREEENGRGNFPPRFSGLQFPNYSSELNVNALELDDSALYLCASSLVRDRGETQYFGPGTRLLVL.

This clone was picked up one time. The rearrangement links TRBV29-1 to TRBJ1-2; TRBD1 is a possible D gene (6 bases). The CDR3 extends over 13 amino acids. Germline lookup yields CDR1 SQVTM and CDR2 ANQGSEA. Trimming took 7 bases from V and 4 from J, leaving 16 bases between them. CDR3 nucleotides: TGCAGCGGGGGGCTATCCGGGACCTATGGCTACACCTTC. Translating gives CSGGLSGTYGYTF.

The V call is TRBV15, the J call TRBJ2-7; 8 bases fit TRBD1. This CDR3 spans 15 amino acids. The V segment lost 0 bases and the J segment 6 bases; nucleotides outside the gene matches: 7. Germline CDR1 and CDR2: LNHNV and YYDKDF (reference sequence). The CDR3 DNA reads TGTGCCACCAGCAGAGATTTAGCGGACAGGGTCGAGCAGTACTTC. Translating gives CATSRDLADRVEQYF.